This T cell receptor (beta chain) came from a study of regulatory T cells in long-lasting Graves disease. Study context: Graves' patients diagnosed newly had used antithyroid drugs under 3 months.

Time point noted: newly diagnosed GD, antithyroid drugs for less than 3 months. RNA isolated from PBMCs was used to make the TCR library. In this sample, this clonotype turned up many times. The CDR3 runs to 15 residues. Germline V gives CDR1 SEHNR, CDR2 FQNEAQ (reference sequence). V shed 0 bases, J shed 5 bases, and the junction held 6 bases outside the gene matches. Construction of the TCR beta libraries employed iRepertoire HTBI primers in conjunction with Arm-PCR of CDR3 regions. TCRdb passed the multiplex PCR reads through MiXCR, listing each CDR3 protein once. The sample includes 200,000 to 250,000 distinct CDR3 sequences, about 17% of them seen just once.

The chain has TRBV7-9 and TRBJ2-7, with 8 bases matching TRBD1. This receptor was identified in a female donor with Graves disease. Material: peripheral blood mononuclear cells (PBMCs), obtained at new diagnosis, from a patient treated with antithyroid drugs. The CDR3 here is CASSLAGQGADEQYF. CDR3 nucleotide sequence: TGTGCCAGCAGCTTAGCAGGCCAGGGGGCAGACGAGCAGTACTTC. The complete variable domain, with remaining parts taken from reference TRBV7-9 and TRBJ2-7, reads DTGVSQNPRHKITKRGQNVTFRCDPISEHNRLYWYRQTLGQGPEFLTYFQNEAQLEKSRLLSDRFSAERPKGSFSTLEIQRTEQGDSAMYLCASSLAGQGADEQYFGPGTRLTVT.